This TCR beta chain was sequenced in a study of T cell responses to AZD1222 COVID-19 vaccine. With 1 base removed from V and 4 bases from J, the gap between germline ends came to 7 bases. The CDR3 runs 13 residues. The germline V gene has CDR1 SEHNR and CDR2 FQNEAQ (reference sequence). Profiled with immunoSEQ multiplex PCR; TCRdb holds only in-frame clones, not every one. The table lists around 19,000 clones, roughly 89% of them singletons. The sequence was collected from an adult who received the AZD1222 COVID-19 vaccine. Sequenced material: peripheral blood, taken 28 days after the second AZD1222 dose. The J gene is TRBJ1-1, the V gene TRBV7-9; D gene ambiguous. In nucleotides, the CDR3 is TGTGCCAGCAGCTTAGATGCAGGCACTGAAGCTTTCTTT. The encoded protein is CASSLDAGTEAFF.